This TCR beta chain was documented in a study of regulatory T cells in long-lasting Graves disease (dated by TCRdb to the early 2020s). Regarding the complete study: Patients with newly diagnosed Graves' disease had been on antithyroid drugs for under 3 months. The study was conducted in China and was registered as a clinical trial. Peripheral blood TCR sequencing and RNA sequencing compared persistent Graves' disease patients with newly diagnosed Graves' disease patients. A total of some 33 samples were covered by TCR sequencing, comprising around 13 persistent and roughly 20 newly diagnosed Graves' disease patients.

Interpreted using the paper, the time point label stands for: newly diagnosed GD, antithyroid drugs for less than 3 months. RNA was extracted from PBMCs in TRIzol for both TCR sequencing and RNA sequencing. The diagnosis of Graves' disease was made according to American Thyroid Association guidelines. Patients for the study were recruited at an endocrinology department in Xi'an, China. From each patient, around 9.3 milliliters of peripheral blood was collected into an EDTA anticoagulant tube. Ficoll Paque Plus density gradient separation was used to isolate PBMCs, and no additional T cell sorting was done. An Agilent 2100 Bioanalyzer and agarose gel were used to check RNA quality, and a NanoDrop 2000 was used to measure RNA concentration. This clonotype was counted ten times or more. Its antigen remains undetermined. No much larger clonotype is one base removed from it; base qualities were not supplied.

The receptor library was made with multiplex PCR. TCRdb records Illumina HiSeq 4000 as the sequencer. To build TCR beta libraries, CDR3 regions were amplified by Arm-PCR using iRepertoire HTBI primers. Before sequencing, the PCR products underwent gel purification. The authors' pipeline ran thus. Across samples, about 64 TRBV and 13 to 15 TRBJ segments were identified and used for gene usage analysis of CDR3 amino acid clonotypes. Filtered high-quality paired reads were merged into contigs using COPE and FqMerger. BLAST was used to align contigs to IMGT TRBV, TRBD and TRBJ reference genes, with CDR3 defined following IMGT. Clonotypes above 0.1% frequency were classified as highly expanded clones. Shannon entropy was used to measure repertoire diversity, and the Gini coefficient was used to measure V-J evenness. A clonotype found in more than one individual was treated as public. TCRdb cleaned the public reads at Q25 with fastp, built clones with MiXCR and kept in-frame beta chains. A single entry per CDR3 protein holds the most common genes and DNA from its merged rows. The V and J calls reflect TCRdb's pipeline rather than the authors' work. Present in this sample are roughly 420,000 distinct CDR3 sequences, 15% to 17% of which were seen just once. About a fifth of the sample rests with the top ten.

Summary of the overall study and its limitations: Persistent Graves' disease patients showed lower TCR Shannon entropy and fewer highly expanded clones than newly diagnosed patients, suggesting clonal expansion. Sequencing and analysis were restricted to the TCR beta chain. Because the primary lesion, thyroid tissue, could not be accessed, the study looked at peripheral blood alone. More public clonotypes were shared among persistent patients (about 2,800) than among newly diagnosed patients (approximately 930). TRBV28, TRBJ1-2 and TRBJ2-5 were preferentially used in persistent disease, while TRBV20-1 and TRBJ2-1 were favored in newly diagnosed disease. The authors acknowledged the small sample size as a limitation that may reduce accuracy.

Trimming at the junction amounts to 4 bases on V and 2 bases on J, and the germline ends lie 12 bases apart. From the cysteine up to the phenylalanine, the CDR3 has a length of 14 residues. Just CDR3 DNA is preserved here, 42 bases in frame from base 1. The germline V gene encodes CDR1 MNHNS and CDR2 SASEGT. The sample in question was peripheral blood mononuclear cells (PBMCs), obtained at new diagnosis, from a patient treated with antithyroid drugs. The rearranged chain carries TRBV6-1 and TRBJ2-7, with the D gene tentatively TRBD1 or TRBD2, based on 5 matching bases in each. The receptor comes from a female donor with Graves disease. This receptor carries the CDR3 CASSGRDGAYEQYF. The nucleotide sequence is given as TGTGCCAGCAGTGGCCGGGACGGGGCCTACGAGCAGTACTTC.